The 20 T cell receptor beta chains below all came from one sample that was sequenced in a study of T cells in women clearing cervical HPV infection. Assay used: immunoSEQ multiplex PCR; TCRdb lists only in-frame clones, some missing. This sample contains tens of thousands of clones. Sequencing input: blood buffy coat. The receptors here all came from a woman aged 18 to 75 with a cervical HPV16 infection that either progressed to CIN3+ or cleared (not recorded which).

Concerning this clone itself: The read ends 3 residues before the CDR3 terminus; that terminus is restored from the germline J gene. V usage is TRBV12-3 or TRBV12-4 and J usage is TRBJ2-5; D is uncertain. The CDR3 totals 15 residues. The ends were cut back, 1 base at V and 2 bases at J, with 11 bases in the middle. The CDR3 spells CASSLVGQVQETQYF. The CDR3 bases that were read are TGTGCCAGCAGTTTAGTGGGCCAGGTACAAGAGACC.

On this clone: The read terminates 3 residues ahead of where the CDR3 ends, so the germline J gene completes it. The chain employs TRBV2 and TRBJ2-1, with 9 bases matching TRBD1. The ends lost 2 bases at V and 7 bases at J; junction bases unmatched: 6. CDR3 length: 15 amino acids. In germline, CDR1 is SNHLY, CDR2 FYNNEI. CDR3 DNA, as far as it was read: TGTGCCAGCAGTGAATGGGGACAGGGCCGAAATGAG. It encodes CASSEWGQGRNE. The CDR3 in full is CASSEWGQGRNEQFF.

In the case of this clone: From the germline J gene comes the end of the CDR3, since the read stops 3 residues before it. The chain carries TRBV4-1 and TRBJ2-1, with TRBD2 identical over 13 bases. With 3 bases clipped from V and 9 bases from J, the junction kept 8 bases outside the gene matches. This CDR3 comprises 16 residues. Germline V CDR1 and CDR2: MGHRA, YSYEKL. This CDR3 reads CASSHRGLAGDLEQFF. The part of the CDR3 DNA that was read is TGCGCCAGCAGCCACAGAGGACTAGCGGGAGACCTTGAG.

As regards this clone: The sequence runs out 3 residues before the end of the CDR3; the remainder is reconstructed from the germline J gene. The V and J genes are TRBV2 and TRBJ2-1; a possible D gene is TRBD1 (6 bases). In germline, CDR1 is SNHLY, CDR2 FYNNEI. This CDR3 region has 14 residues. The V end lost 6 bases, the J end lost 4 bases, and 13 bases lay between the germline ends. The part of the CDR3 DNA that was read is TGTGCCAGCAGCCCCCTGGACAGTTACAATGAG. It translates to CASSPLDSYNE. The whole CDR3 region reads CASSPLDSYNEQFF.

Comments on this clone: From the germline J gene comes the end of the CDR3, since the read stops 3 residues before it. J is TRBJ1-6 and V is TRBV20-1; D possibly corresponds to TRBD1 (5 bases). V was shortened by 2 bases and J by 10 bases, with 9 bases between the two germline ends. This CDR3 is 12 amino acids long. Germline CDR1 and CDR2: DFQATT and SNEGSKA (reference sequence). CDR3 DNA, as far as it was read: TGCAGTGCTAGACAGGGTGAATCACCC. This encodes CSARQGESP. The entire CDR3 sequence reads CSARQGESPLHF.

The CDR3 DNA, read in part, is TGTGCCAGCAGCTTAGGCGTTCTTAGCTCCTACGAG. Its translation is CASSLGVLSSYE. From start to end, the CDR3 is CASSLGVLSSYEQYF. The genes are TRBV11-2 and TRBJ2-7; D unresolved. The read terminates 3 residues ahead of where the CDR3 ends, so the germline J gene completes it. Germline values: CDR1 SGHAT, CDR2 FQNNGV. This CDR3 has 15 residues. V was shortened by 1 base and J by 0 bases, with 10 bases between the two germline ends.

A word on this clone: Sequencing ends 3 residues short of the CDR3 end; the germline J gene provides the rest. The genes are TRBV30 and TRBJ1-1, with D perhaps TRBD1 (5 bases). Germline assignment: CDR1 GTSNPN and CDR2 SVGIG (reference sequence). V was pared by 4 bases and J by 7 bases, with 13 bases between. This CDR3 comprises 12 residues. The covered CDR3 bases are TGTGCCTGGAATGGGGGGGTCCATGAA. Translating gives CAWNGGVHE. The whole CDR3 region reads CAWNGGVHEAFF. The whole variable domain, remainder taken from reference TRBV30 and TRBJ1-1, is SQTIHQWPATLVQPVGSPLSLECTVEGTSNPNLYWYRQAAGRGLQLLFYSVGIGQISSEVPQNLSASRPQDRQFILSSKKLLLSDSGFYLCAWNGGVHEAFFGQGTRLTVV.

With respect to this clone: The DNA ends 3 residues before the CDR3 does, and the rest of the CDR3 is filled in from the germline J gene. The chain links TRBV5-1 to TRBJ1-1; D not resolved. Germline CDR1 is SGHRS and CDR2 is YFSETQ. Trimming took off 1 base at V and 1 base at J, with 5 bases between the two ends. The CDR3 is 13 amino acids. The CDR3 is CASSLRQNTEAFF. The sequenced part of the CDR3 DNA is TGCGCCAGCAGCTTGAGACAGAACACTGAA. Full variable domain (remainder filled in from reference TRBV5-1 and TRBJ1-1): KAGVTQTPRYLIKTRGQQVTLSCSPISGHRSVSWYQQTPGQGLQFLFEYFSETQRNKGNFPGRFSGRQFSNSRSEMNVSTLELGDSALYLCASSLRQNTEAFFGQGTRLTVV.

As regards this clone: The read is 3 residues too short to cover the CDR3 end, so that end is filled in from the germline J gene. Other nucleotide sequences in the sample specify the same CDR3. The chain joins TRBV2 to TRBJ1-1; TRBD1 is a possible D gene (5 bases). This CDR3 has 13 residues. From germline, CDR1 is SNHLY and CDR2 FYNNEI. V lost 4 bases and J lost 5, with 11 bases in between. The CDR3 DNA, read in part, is TGTGCCAGCAGTGCTGACAGAGGGACTGAA. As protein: CASSADRGTE. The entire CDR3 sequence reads CASSADRGTEAFF. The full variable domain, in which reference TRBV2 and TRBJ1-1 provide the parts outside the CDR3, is EPEVTQTPSHQVTQMGQEVILRCVPISNHLYFYWYRQILGQKVEFLVSFYNNEISEKSEIFDDQFSVERPDGSNFTLKIRSTKLEDSAMYFCASSADRGTEAFFGQGTRLTVV.

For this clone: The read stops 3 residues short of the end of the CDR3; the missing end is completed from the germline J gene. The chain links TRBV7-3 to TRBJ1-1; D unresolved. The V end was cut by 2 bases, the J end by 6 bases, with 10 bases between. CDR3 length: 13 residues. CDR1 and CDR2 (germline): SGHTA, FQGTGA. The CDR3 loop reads CASSLVSGAEAFF. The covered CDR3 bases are TGTGCCAGCAGCTTAGTATCCGGTGCTGAA.

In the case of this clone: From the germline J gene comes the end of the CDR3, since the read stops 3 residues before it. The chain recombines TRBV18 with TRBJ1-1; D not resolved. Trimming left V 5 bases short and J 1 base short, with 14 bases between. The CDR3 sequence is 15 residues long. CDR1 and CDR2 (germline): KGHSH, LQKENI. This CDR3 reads CASSIKLSENTEAFF. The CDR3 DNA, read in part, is TGTGCCAGCTCAATTAAATTGTCAGAGAACACTGAA. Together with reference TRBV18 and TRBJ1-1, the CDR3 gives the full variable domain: NAGVMQNPRHLVRRRGQEARLRCSPMKGHSHVYWYRQLPEEGLKFMVYLQKENIIDESGMPKERFSAEFPKEGPSILRIQQVVRGDSAAYFCASSIKLSENTEAFFGQGTRLTVV.

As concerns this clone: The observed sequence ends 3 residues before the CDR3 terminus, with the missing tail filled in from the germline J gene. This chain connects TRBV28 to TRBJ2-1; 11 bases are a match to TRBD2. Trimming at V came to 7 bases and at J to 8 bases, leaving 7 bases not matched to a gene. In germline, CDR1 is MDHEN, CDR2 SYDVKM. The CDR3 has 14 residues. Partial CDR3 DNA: TGTGCCAGCACGCCACTAGCGGGAGTTGATGAG. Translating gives CASTPLAGVDE. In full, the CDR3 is CASTPLAGVDEQFF.

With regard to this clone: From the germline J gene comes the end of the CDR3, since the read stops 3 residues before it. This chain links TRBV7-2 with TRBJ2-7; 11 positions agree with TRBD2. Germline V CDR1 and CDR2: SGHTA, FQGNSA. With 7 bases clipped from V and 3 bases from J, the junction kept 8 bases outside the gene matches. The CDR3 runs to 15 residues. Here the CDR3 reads CASTVAGGPFYEQYF. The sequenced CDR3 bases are TGTGCCAGCACCGTAGCGGGGGGGCCCTTCTACGAG.

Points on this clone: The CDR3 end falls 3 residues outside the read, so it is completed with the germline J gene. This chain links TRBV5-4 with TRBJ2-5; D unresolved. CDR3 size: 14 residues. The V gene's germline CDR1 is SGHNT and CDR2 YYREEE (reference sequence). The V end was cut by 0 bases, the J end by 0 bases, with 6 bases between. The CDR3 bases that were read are TGTGCCAGCAGCTTGGAATACAACCAAGAGACC. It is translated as CASSLEYNQET. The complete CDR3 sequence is CASSLEYNQETQYF.

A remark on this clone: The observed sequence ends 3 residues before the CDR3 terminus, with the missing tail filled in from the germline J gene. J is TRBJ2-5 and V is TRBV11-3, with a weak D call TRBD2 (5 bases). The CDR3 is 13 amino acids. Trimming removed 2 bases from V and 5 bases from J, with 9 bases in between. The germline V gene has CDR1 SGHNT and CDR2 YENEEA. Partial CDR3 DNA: TGTGCCAGCAGCTTATCGGGGTCGGAGACC. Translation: CASSLSGSET. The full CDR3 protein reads CASSLSGSETQYF.

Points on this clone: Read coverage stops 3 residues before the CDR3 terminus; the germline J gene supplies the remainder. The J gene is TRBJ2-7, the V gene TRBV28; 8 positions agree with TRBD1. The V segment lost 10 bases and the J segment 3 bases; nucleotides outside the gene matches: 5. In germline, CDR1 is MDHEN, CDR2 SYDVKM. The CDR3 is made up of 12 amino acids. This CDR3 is CATRTGNYEQYF. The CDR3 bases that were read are TGTGCCACCAGGACAGGGAACTACGAG.

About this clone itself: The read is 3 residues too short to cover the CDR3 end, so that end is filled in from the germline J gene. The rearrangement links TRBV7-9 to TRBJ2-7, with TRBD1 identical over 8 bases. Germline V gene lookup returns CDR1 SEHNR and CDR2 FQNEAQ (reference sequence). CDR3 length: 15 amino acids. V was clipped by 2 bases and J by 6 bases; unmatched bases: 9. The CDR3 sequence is CASSLLRPGQAEQYF. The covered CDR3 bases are TGTGCCAGCAGCTTACTTCGACCGGGACAGGCCGAG. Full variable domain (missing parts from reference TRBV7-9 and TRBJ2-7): DTGVSQNPRHKITKRGQNVTFRCDPISEHNRLYWYRQTLGQGPEFLTYFQNEAQLEKSRLLSDRFSAERPKGSFSTLEIQRTEQGDSAMYLCASSLLRPGQAEQYFGPGTRLTVT.

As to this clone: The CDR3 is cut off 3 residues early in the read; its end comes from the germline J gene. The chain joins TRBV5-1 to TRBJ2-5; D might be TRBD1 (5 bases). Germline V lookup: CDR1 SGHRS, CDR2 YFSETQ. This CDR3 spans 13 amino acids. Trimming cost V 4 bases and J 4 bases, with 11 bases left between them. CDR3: CASSQQVGETQYF. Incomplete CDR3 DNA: TGCGCCAGCAGCCAACAGGTTGGAGAGACC.

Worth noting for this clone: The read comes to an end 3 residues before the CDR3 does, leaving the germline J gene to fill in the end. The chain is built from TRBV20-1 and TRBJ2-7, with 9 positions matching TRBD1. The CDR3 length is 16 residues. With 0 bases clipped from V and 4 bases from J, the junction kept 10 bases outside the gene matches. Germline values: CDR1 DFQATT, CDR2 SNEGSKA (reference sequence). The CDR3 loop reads CSARDRDGQGLYEQYF. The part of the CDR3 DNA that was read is TGCAGTGCTAGAGATAGGGACGGACAGGGGCTATACGAG.

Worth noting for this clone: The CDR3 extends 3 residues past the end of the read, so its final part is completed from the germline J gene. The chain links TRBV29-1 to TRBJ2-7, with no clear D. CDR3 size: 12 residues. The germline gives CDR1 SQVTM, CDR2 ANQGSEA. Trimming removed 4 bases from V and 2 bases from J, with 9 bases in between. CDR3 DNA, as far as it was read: TGCAGCGTTGTCGGTCATACCTACGAG. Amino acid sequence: CSVVGHTYE. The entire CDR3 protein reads CSVVGHTYEQYF.